The rows below give T cell receptor beta chains drawn from one sample of a study of control samples from healthy donors and cancer patients. Clones were read by immunoSEQ multiplex PCR, and TCRdb kept only the in-frame ones, dropping some. The sample records 95,000 to 150,000 clones, approximately 88% being singletons. The sequenced material came from blood. Source of these receptors: a man between 35 and 55 years old in good health. CDR3s include the opening cysteine and the closing phenylalanine or tryptophan. Each record gives: V gene, J gene, D gene, clone size, CDR3 DNA, CDR3 protein. A D gene is named only where the DNA matches it firmly. Where a row states a size, it is once, few, many or the class of an expanded clone; other rows omit it.

v_gene: TRBV14; j_gene: TRBJ2-1; d_gene: TRBD1; abundance: .; CDR3nt: TGTGCCAGCAGCCCGGGACAGGGGAAGAGCAATGAGCAGTTCTTC; CDR3aa: CASSPGQGKSNEQFF
v_gene: TRBV2; j_gene: TRBJ1-5; d_gene: .; abundance: few; CDR3nt: TGTGCCAGCAGTGACAGCCATAGCAATCAGCCCCAGCATTTT; CDR3aa: CASSDSHSNQPQHF
v_gene: TRBV5-8; j_gene: TRBJ2-5; d_gene: TRBD2; abundance: .; CDR3nt: TGTGCCAGCGGGGGAGCGGGGGGCCATCGAGAGACCCAGTACTTC; CDR3aa: CASGGAGGHRETQYF
v_gene: TRBV7-9; j_gene: TRBJ2-3; d_gene: .; abundance: .; CDR3nt: TGTGCCAGCAGCCCCCCGAGCACAGATACGCAGTATTTT; CDR3aa: CASSPPSTDTQYF
v_gene: TRBV6-6; j_gene: TRBJ1-1; d_gene: .; abundance: .; CDR3nt: TGTGCCAGCAGTTACCGTGGGGGGCCGGGAAACACTGAAGCTTTCTTT; CDR3aa: CASSYRGGPGNTEAFF
v_gene: TRBV30; j_gene: TRBJ2-2; d_gene: .; abundance: .; CDR3nt: TGTGCCTGGCGGGAGGGGGCTTTGAACACCGGGGAGCTGTTTTTT; CDR3aa: CAWREGALNTGELFF
v_gene: TRBV19; j_gene: TRBJ1-6; d_gene: .; abundance: .; CDR3nt: TGTGCCAGTATGGTAACGGCGGGGAATAATTCACCCCTCCACTTT; CDR3aa: CASMVTAGNNSPLHF
v_gene: TRBV6-1; j_gene: TRBJ1-4; d_gene: .; abundance: .; CDR3nt: TGTGCCAGCAGTGAAGAAAGGGGGGCGAGTGAAAAACTGTTTTTT; CDR3aa: CASSEERGASEKLFF
v_gene: TRBV5-1; j_gene: TRBJ2-1; d_gene: .; abundance: .; CDR3nt: TGCGCCAGCAGCTTGGTTGGAGGGGTAGATGAGCAGTTCTTC; CDR3aa: CASSLVGGVDEQFF
v_gene: TRBV9; j_gene: TRBJ1-2; d_gene: .; abundance: .; CDR3nt: TGTGCCAGCAGCGCCACCCCGGGGGACTATGGCTACACCTTC; CDR3aa: CASSATPGDYGYTF
v_gene: TRBV9; j_gene: TRBJ2-6; d_gene: .; abundance: .; CDR3nt: TGTGCCAGCAGCGGCTCAAGCTCTGGGGCCAACGTCCTGACTTTC; CDR3aa: CASSGSSSGANVLTF
v_gene: TRBV6-2/TRBV6-3; j_gene: TRBJ1-1; d_gene: .; abundance: .; CDR3nt: TGTGCCAGCAGTTATGAGGCGGGCAGGGAAGCTTTCTTT; CDR3aa: CASSYEAGREAFF
v_gene: TRBV2; j_gene: TRBJ1-1; d_gene: .; abundance: .; CDR3nt: TGTGCCAGCAGTGAAGGCGCGGGGTTTCCAGCTTTCTTT; CDR3aa: CASSEGAGFPAFF
v_gene: TRBV30; j_gene: TRBJ1-6; d_gene: .; abundance: .; CDR3nt: TGTGCCTGGAGTGTAGGTGAGGGGCATAATTCACCCCTCCACTTT; CDR3aa: CAWSVGEGHNSPLHF
v_gene: TRBV9; j_gene: TRBJ2-3; d_gene: .; abundance: .; CDR3nt: TGTGCCAGCAGCCCGGGCTCGCTGGGGGTGATAGATACGCAGTATTTT; CDR3aa: CASSPGSLGVIDTQYF
v_gene: TRBV24-1; j_gene: TRBJ2-3; d_gene: .; abundance: .; CDR3nt: TGTGCCACCAGTGATTGGAGTGGGCGCGGGGATACGCAGTATTTT; CDR3aa: CATSDWSGRGDTQYF
v_gene: TRBV5-6; j_gene: TRBJ1-2; d_gene: TRBD1; abundance: .; CDR3nt: TGTGCCAGCAGTCTCATCCGGGACAGGGGACCATCTGGCTACACCTTC; CDR3aa: CASSLIRDRGPSGYTF
v_gene: TRBV9; j_gene: TRBJ1-6; d_gene: TRBD1; abundance: .; CDR3nt: TGTGCCAGCAGCGTAGCCGGGACAGGGATTTCACCCCTCCACTTT; CDR3aa: CASSVAGTGISPLHF
v_gene: TRBV6-1; j_gene: TRBJ1-1; d_gene: TRBD1; abundance: .; CDR3nt: TGTGCCAGCAGTGAAACTGCCGGGACAGGGAACACTGAAGCTTTCTTT; CDR3aa: CASSETAGTGNTEAFF
v_gene: TRBV5-1; j_gene: TRBJ1-2; d_gene: .; abundance: .; CDR3nt: TGCGCCAGCAGCGGTGACCTTACGGGATCTGATGGCTACACCTTC; CDR3aa: CASSGDLTGSDGYTF
v_gene: TRBV21-1; j_gene: TRBJ1-3; d_gene: .; abundance: .; CDR3nt: TGTGCCAGCAGCAAAGGACAGGGGGCTGGAAACACCATATATTTT; CDR3aa: CASSKGQGAGNTIYF
v_gene: TRBV7-6; j_gene: TRBJ2-7; d_gene: .; abundance: once; CDR3nt: TGTGCCAGCAGCCTGTCAACGGGTCTCACCTACGAGCAGTACTTC; CDR3aa: CASSLSTGLTYEQYF
v_gene: TRBV6-5; j_gene: TRBJ1-4; d_gene: .; abundance: .; CDR3nt: TGTGCCAGCAGTTACTCGAGGAGGGGGGTGAACGAAAAACTGTTTTTT; CDR3aa: CASSYSRRGVNEKLFF
v_gene: TRBV7-9; j_gene: TRBJ1-6; d_gene: .; abundance: .; CDR3nt: TGTGCCAGCAGCTTAGGACGAGATAATTCACCCCTCCACTTT; CDR3aa: CASSLGRDNSPLHF
v_gene: TRBV7-9; j_gene: TRBJ2-3; d_gene: TRBD2; abundance: .; CDR3nt: TGTGCCAGCAGACAAAGACTAGCGGGAGACACAGATACGCAGTATTTT; CDR3aa: CASRQRLAGDTDTQYF
v_gene: TRBV7-6; j_gene: TRBJ1-5; d_gene: .; abundance: .; CDR3nt: TGTGCCAGCAGCCGCCGTGCCGATAGCAATCAGCCCCAGCATTTT; CDR3aa: CASSRRADSNQPQHF
v_gene: TRBV3-1/TRBV3-2; j_gene: TRBJ1-4; d_gene: .; abundance: .; CDR3nt: TGTGCCAGCAGCCAATCGATTGAAAAACTGTTTTTT; CDR3aa: CASSQSIEKLFF
v_gene: TRBV19; j_gene: TRBJ2-4; d_gene: TRBD2; abundance: .; CDR3nt: TGTGCCAGCCAGAAGACTAGCGGAAAAAACATTCAGTACTTC; CDR3aa: CASQKTSGKNIQYF
v_gene: TRBV11-3; j_gene: TRBJ2-2; d_gene: TRBD2; abundance: .; CDR3nt: TGTGCCAGCAGCGTCCCGGGACTAGTAGTTGGCGGGGAGCTGTTTTTT; CDR3aa: CASSVPGLVVGGELFF
v_gene: TRBV6-5; j_gene: TRBJ1-2; d_gene: .; abundance: .; CDR3nt: TGTGCCAGCAGTTACCCGGGGAACTATGGCTACACCTTC; CDR3aa: CASSYPGNYGYTF
v_gene: TRBV7-9; j_gene: TRBJ2-4; d_gene: .; abundance: .; CDR3nt: TGTGCCAGCAGCTTGGTTGGGGATTCGTGGGGACTCGGCAAAAACATTCAGTACTTC; CDR3aa: CASSLVGDSWGLGKNIQYF
v_gene: TRBV20-1; j_gene: TRBJ2-7; d_gene: .; abundance: .; CDR3nt: TGCAGTGCTAGAGGCCGAGAGCAGTACTTC; CDR3aa: CSARGREQYF
v_gene: TRBV7-2; j_gene: TRBJ2-5; d_gene: TRBD1; abundance: .; CDR3nt: TGTGCCAGCAGCACCACAGGGGCGGAGACCCAGTACTTC; CDR3aa: CASSTTGAETQYF
v_gene: TRBV6-5; j_gene: TRBJ2-3; d_gene: .; abundance: .; CDR3nt: TGTGCCAGCAGCCGGGTCCGTGTGACAGATACGCAGTATTTT; CDR3aa: CASSRVRVTDTQYF
v_gene: TRBV5-6; j_gene: TRBJ1-5; d_gene: TRBD1; abundance: .; CDR3nt: TGTGCCAGCAGCTCACGACAGGGGAGTCAGCCCCAGCATTTT; CDR3aa: CASSSRQGSQPQHF
v_gene: TRBV19; j_gene: TRBJ1-5; d_gene: .; abundance: few; CDR3nt: TGTGCCAGTGTTGGACAAGAAGGGAGCAATCAGCCCCAGCATTTT; CDR3aa: CASVGQEGSNQPQHF
v_gene: TRBV5-6; j_gene: TRBJ2-7; d_gene: .; abundance: .; CDR3nt: TGTGCCAGCAGCTTGACGTCAGGGGTCCGACAGTACTTC; CDR3aa: CASSLTSGVRQYF
v_gene: TRBV6-2/TRBV6-3; j_gene: TRBJ2-5; d_gene: .; abundance: .; CDR3nt: TGTGCCAGCAGTAACCAAGAGACCCAGTACTTC; CDR3aa: CASSNQETQYF
v_gene: TRBV12-3/TRBV12-4; j_gene: TRBJ1-6; d_gene: .; abundance: .; CDR3nt: TGTGCCAGCAGTTTAAGGGACAATTCACCCCTCCACTTT; CDR3aa: CASSLRDNSPLHF
v_gene: TRBV30; j_gene: TRBJ2-6; d_gene: .; abundance: .; CDR3nt: TGTGCCTGGAGTGTAGAACTGACTTTGGGAAGCTCTGGGGCCAACGTCCTGACTTTC; CDR3aa: CAWSVELTLGSSGANVLTF
v_gene: TRBV19; j_gene: TRBJ1-2; d_gene: .; abundance: .; CDR3nt: TGTGCCAGTAGTATATTCGGCATTAACTATGGCTACACCTTC; CDR3aa: CASSIFGINYGYTF
v_gene: TRBV5-1; j_gene: TRBJ1-1; d_gene: .; abundance: .; CDR3nt: TGCGCCAGCAGCTCCACAGGGTTTCAAACTGAAGCTTTCTTT; CDR3aa: CASSSTGFQTEAFF
v_gene: TRBV11-3; j_gene: TRBJ2-4; d_gene: .; abundance: .; CDR3nt: TGTGCCAGCAGCTTAGAGGGGGGTCCCGAGGGAAACATTCAGTACTTC; CDR3aa: CASSLEGGPEGNIQYF
v_gene: TRBV27; j_gene: TRBJ1-1; d_gene: .; abundance: .; CDR3nt: TGTGCCAGCAGTTCCGGGGTGAGTGAAGCTTTCTTT; CDR3aa: CASSSGVSEAFF
v_gene: TRBV7-2; j_gene: TRBJ1-1; d_gene: .; abundance: .; CDR3nt: TGTGCCAGCAGCCTCTCACAGAACACTGAAGCTTTCTTT; CDR3aa: CASSLSQNTEAFF
v_gene: TRBV5-6; j_gene: TRBJ2-1; d_gene: TRBD2; abundance: .; CDR3nt: TGTGCCAGCAGCCCGGGACTAGCGCTAAATGAGCAGTTCTTC; CDR3aa: CASSPGLALNEQFF
v_gene: TRBV18; j_gene: TRBJ2-2; d_gene: .; abundance: once; CDR3nt: TGTGCCAGCTCACCGGTGGGCACCGGGGAGCTGTTTTTT; CDR3aa: CASSPVGTGELFF
v_gene: TRBV12-3/TRBV12-4; j_gene: TRBJ1-1; d_gene: .; abundance: once; CDR3nt: TGTGCCAGCAGCGGAACCCAGGGCACTGAAGCTTTCTTT; CDR3aa: CASSGTQGTEAFF
v_gene: TRBV28; j_gene: TRBJ1-5; d_gene: .; abundance: .; CDR3nt: TGTGCCAGCAGTTTCAATCAGCCCCAGCATTTT; CDR3aa: CASSFNQPQHF
v_gene: TRBV18; j_gene: TRBJ2-7; d_gene: .; abundance: .; CDR3nt: TGTGCCAGCTCACCTCCTAGCGCTGGCCACGAGCAGTACTTC; CDR3aa: CASSPPSAGHEQYF
v_gene: TRBV10-3; j_gene: TRBJ1-1; d_gene: .; abundance: .; CDR3nt: TGTGCCATCAGCACCGGGACATCGACGATGAACACTGAAGCTTTCTTT; CDR3aa: CAISTGTSTMNTEAFF
v_gene: TRBV3-1/TRBV3-2; j_gene: TRBJ1-4; d_gene: TRBD1; abundance: .; CDR3nt: TGTGCCAGCAGTCTAGGACAGGGGGGGGTAAAACTGTTTTTT; CDR3aa: CASSLGQGGVKLFF
v_gene: TRBV4-1; j_gene: TRBJ2-7; d_gene: TRBD2; abundance: .; CDR3nt: TGCGCCAGCAGCCAGGGACTAGCGGGATCCTACGAGCAGTACTTC; CDR3aa: CASSQGLAGSYEQYF
v_gene: TRBV29-1; j_gene: TRBJ1-2; d_gene: .; abundance: .; CDR3nt: TGCAGCGTTGAAGGGATTATCAACTATGGCTACACCTTC; CDR3aa: CSVEGIINYGYTF
v_gene: TRBV12-2; j_gene: TRBJ1-2; d_gene: .; abundance: .; CDR3nt: TGTGCAAGTCGAGGGAGGTATGGCTACACCTTC; CDR3aa: CASRGRYGYTF